Listed below are T cell receptor beta chains from one sample, sequenced in a study of OX40 agonist ivuxolimab in advanced cancers. Measured with immunoSEQ multiplex PCR; TCRdb has only the in-frame clones, and not every one. The table shows about 44,000 clones, with roughly 80% occurring only once. The sequencing here drew on CD4+ or CD8+ T cells sorted from blood, taken in a trial of the OX40 agonist ivuxolimab. The receptors were gathered from an adult with an advanced solid tumor such as melanoma, head and neck, liver or kidney cancer. CDR3s include the opening cysteine and the closing phenylalanine or tryptophan. A D gene is named only where the DNA matches it firmly. Clone size is given for some rows only: seen once, a few or many times, or a class if the clone is expanded.

>TRBV6-5|TRBJ1-2|NA|few
CASSPGYTF
TGTGCCAGCAGTCCTGGCTACACCTTC
>TRBV15|TRBJ1-2|TRBD1|few
CATSREGQGGYGYTF
TGTGCCACCAGCAGAGAGGGACAGGGTGGTTATGGCTACACCTTC
>TRBV5-4|TRBJ2-3|NA|NA
CASSADHSSTDTQYF
TGTGCCAGCAGCGCGGACCATTCTAGCACAGATACGCAGTATTTT
>TRBV6-5|TRBJ2-7|TRBD2|NA
CASSYGTRAYEQYF
TGTGCCAGCAGTTACGGGACTAGAGCCTACGAGCAGTACTTC
>TRBV27|TRBJ2-5|TRBD1|NA
CASSLSGTGGFETQYF
TGTGCCAGCAGCCTTTCCGGGACAGGGGGTTTTGAGACCCAGTACTTC
>TRBV19|TRBJ1-1|NA|few
CASSIGGQWTEAFF
TGTGCCAGTAGTATTGGGGGCCAGTGGACTGAAGCTTTCTTT
>TRBV25-1|TRBJ2-1|NA|NA
CASSSEYGRGLYNEQFF
TGTGCCAGCAGTTCTGAGTATGGCAGGGGCCTCTACAATGAGCAGTTCTTC
>TRBV14|TRBJ2-2|NA|NA
CASSVLGGPIGELFF
TGTGCCAGCAGCGTCCTTGGGGGCCCCATCGGGGAGCTGTTTTTT
>TRBV7-8|TRBJ2-1|NA|NA
CASTRGSYNEQFF
TGTGCCAGCACCAGGGGCTCCTACAATGAGCAGTTCTTC
>TRBV2|TRBJ2-2|NA|NA
CASMGDTGELFF
TGTGCCAGTATGGGGGACACCGGGGAGCTGTTTTTT
>TRBV5-1|TRBJ2-3|TRBD2|few
CASSSLGLTIRGTSTDTQYF
TGCGCCAGCAGCTCACTGGGACTAACAATACGGGGAACTAGCACAGATACGCAGTATTTT
>TRBV7-2|TRBJ2-5|NA|once
CASSPSRETQYF
TGTGCCAGCAGCCCGTCGAGGGAGACCCAGTACTTC
>TRBV6-1|TRBJ1-2|NA|NA
CASSEAGRGYGYTF
TGTGCCAGCAGTGAAGCCGGTCGGGGCTATGGCTACACCTTC
>TRBV19|TRBJ1-1|NA|NA
CASSRDIAEAFF
TGTGCCAGTAGTAGGGACATTGCGGAAGCTTTCTTT